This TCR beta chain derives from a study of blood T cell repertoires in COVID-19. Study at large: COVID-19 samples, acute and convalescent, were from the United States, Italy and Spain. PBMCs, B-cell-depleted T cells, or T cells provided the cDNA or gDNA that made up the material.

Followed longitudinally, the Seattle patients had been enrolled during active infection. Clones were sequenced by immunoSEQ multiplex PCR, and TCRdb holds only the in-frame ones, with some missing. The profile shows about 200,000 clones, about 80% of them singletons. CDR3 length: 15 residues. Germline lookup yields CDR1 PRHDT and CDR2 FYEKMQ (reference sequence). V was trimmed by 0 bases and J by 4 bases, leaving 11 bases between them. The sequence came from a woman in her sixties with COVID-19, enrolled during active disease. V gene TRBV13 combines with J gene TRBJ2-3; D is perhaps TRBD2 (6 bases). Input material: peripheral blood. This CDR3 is CASSLGGLHPDTQYF. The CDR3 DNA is TGTGCCAGCAGCTTAGGCGGACTACACCCAGATACGCAGTATTTT.